What follows is one T cell receptor beta chain and its context. Its antigen is currently unknown. Trimming took 6 bases from V and 5 from J, leaving 15 bases between them. Germline V gives CDR1 MDHEN, CDR2 SYDVKM. The CDR3 is made up of 14 amino acids. Caucasian adults living in Nashville, Tennessee, provided all samples. The data were obtained in a study of shared clonotypes between healthy human individuals. Execution of the assay was at deep level. Produced via immunoSEQ multiplex PCR; TCRdb's table is partial and in-frame only. Of under 650,000 clones listed, almost 97% are singletons. Whole-study results and caveats: Incomplete sequencing of sorted subsets was indicated by rarefaction despite large depth.

The sequence derives from a woman between 25 and 40 years old in good health. The chain couples TRBV28 to TRBJ2-3; a possible D gene is TRBD2 (5 bases). The sample was naive CD4+ T cells sorted from blood. Subset defined: CD45RA+ positively selected. As DNA, the CDR3 is TGTGCCAGCAGAGGGTATCTAGAGGGAGATACGCAGTATTTT. Its protein is CASRGYLEGDTQYF.